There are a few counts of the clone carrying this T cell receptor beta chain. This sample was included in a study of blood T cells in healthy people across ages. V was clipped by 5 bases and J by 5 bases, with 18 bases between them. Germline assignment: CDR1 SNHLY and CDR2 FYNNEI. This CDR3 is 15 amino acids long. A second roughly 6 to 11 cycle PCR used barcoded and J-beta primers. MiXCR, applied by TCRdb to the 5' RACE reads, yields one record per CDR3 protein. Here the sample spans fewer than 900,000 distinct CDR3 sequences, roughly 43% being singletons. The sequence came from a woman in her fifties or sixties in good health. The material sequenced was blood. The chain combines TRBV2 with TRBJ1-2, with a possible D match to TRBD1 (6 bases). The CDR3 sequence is CASSTVGGLGYGYTF. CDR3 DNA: TGTGCCAGCAGTACAGTGGGGGGGCTCGGTTATGGCTACACCTTC.